These 20 T cell receptor beta chains came from one sample sequenced in a study of T cell changes during pregnancy in multiple sclerosis. Assay: immunoSEQ multiplex PCR; the TCRdb copy retains only in-frame clones and omits some. The table lists some 70,000 clones, over 85% of them singletons, with roughly 2.1% in the top ten. The sequencing used peripheral blood, collected in the second trimester of pregnancy. The receptor set was obtained from a female donor in good health, enrolled as a control in a pregnancy study.

This clone came up once. Other DNA variants within this sample encode the same CDR3. The gene calls are TRBV28 and TRBJ1-6; D call uncertain. Germline values: CDR1 MDHEN, CDR2 SYDVKM. V lost 2 bases, J lost 9 bases, and 5 bases lay in between. This CDR3 region has 12 residues. The CDR3 nucleotides are TGTGCCAGCAGTTTACGGGTTTCACCCCTCCACTTT. Protein sequence: CASSLRVSPLHF.

The chain is built from TRBV6-5 and TRBJ2-3; D is unresolved. The CDR3 consists of 16 residues. Germline CDR1 and CDR2: MNHEY and SVGAGI. Trimming pared 0 bases from V and 0 bases from J, leaving 10 bases between. The CDR3 here is CASSYSGRPSTDTQYF. CDR3 nucleotide sequence: TGTGCCAGCAGTTACTCCGGCAGGCCGAGCACAGATACGCAGTATTTT.

The chain has TRBV28 and TRBJ1-1, with D possibly matching TRBD1 (5 bases). The CDR3 length is 11 residues. The V end lost 7 bases, the J end lost 7 bases, and 10 bases lay between the germline ends. The germline V gene encodes CDR1 MDHEN and CDR2 SYDVKM. The CDR3 DNA reads TGTGCCAGCATCTGGGGCCTTGAAGCTTTCTTT. This gives the protein CASIWGLEAFF. Looking up the rest from reference TRBV28 and TRBJ1-1 gives the full variable domain: DVKVTQSSRYLVKRTGEKVFLECVQDMDHENMFWYRQDPGLGLRLIYFSYDVKMKEKGDIPEGYSVSREKKERFSLILESASTNQTSMYLCASIWGLEAFFGQGTRLTVV.

The J gene is TRBJ2-7, the V gene TRBV7-6; D may be TRBD1 (6 bases). This CDR3 has 14 residues. CDR1 is SGHVS, CDR2 FNYEAQ, per germline. The germline V and J ends were trimmed by 4 bases and 1 base, with 11 bases remaining between them. CDR3 amino acids: CASSSETGSYEQYF. In DNA, the CDR3 is TGTGCCAGCAGCTCGGAGACAGGATCCTACGAGCAGTACTTC.

V and J are TRBV7-2 and TRBJ2-3, with D tentatively TRBD1 (5 bases). The CDR3 loop spans 14 amino acids. V was cut by 6 bases and J by 5 bases, with 15 bases left in between. Germline V lookup: CDR1 SGHTA, CDR2 FQGNSA. The CDR3 sequence is CASRASSGLDTQYF. The CDR3, as DNA: TGTGCCAGCAGGGCGTCGTCAGGGTTAGATACGCAGTATTTT.

This sequence joins TRBV7-2 and TRBJ2-3; tentative D call: TRBD2 (5 bases). Germline assignment: CDR1 SGHTA and CDR2 FQGNSA. Trimming left V 2 bases short and J 6 bases short, with 12 bases between. The CDR3 has 14 residues. The CDR3 protein is CASSLSGVGDTQYF. CDR3 in DNA: TGTGCCAGCAGCTTAAGCGGAGTTGGTGATACGCAGTATTTT.

Here the CDR3 DNA reads TGTGCCAGCAACTACCGGGACACCTTACAGCCCCAGCATTTT. This encodes CASNYRDTLQPQHF. The V gene is TRBV2, the J gene TRBJ1-5; possible D gene TRBD1, 6 bases. Germline CDR1 and CDR2: SNHLY and FYNNEI. The CDR3 loop spans 14 amino acids. V lost 7 bases to trimming and J lost 7 bases, with 17 bases between them.

This chain connects TRBV29-1 to TRBJ1-2; TRBD1 might be the D (6 bases). Germline V gene data show CDR1 as SQVTM and CDR2 as ANQGSEA. V dropped 7 bases and J dropped 2 bases, with 14 bases sitting between them. The CDR3 is 13 residues long. CDR3 sequence: CSAKGQGNYGYTF. The DNA for the CDR3 is TGCAGCGCCAAGGGGCAGGGGAACTATGGCTACACCTTC. The variable domain in full, completed from reference TRBV29-1 and TRBJ1-2, reads SAVISQKPSRDICQRGTSLTIQCQVDSQVTMMFWYRQQPGQSLTLIATANQGSEATYESGFVIDKFPISRPNLTFSTLTVSNMSPEDSSIYLCSAKGQGNYGYTFGSGTRLTVV.

V usage is TRBV5-8 and J usage is TRBJ2-3, with 7 bases aligning to TRBD1. The CDR3 contains 16 residues. The junction had 4 bases not matched to a gene; V was cut back by 0 bases and J by 0 bases. CDR1 is SGHTS, CDR2 YDEGEE, per germline. The CDR3 DNA follows: TGTGCCAGCAGCTTGGGGTGGACAGGTAGCACAGATACGCAGTATTTT. It encodes CASSLGWTGSTDTQYF. The whole variable domain, filled in from reference TRBV5-8 and TRBJ2-3, reads EAGVTQSPTHLIKTRGQQATLRCSPISGHTSVYWYQQALGLGLQFLLWYDEGEERNRGNFPPRFSGRQFPNYSSELNVNALELEDSALYLCASSLGWTGSTDTQYFGPGTRLTVL.

This clone has only one observation. The chain carries TRBV5-1 and TRBJ1-4; 8 bases line up with TRBD1. V trimming: 4 bases; J trimming: 4 bases; junction bases outside the gene matches: 3. The CDR3 consists of 14 residues. CDR1 is SGHRS, CDR2 YFSETQ, per germline. The CDR3, as DNA: TGCGCCAGCAGCCAACAGGGGGATAATGAAAAACTGTTTTTT. Its translation: CASSQQGDNEKLFF.

The rearrangement joins TRBV7-2 to TRBJ1-2, with TRBD1 identical over 12 bases. Trimming removed 4 bases from V and 2 bases from J; junction bases left unmatched: 5. The CDR3 extends over 16 amino acids. Per the germline V gene, CDR1 is SGHTA and CDR2 is FQGNSA. CDR3 nucleotides: TGTGCCAGCAGCTACCCGGGACAGGGGGCGAACTATGGCTACACCTTC. The encoded protein is CASSYPGQGANYGYTF.

The chain carries TRBV5-4 and TRBJ2-3; 8 bases fit TRBD2. The CDR3 is 16 amino acids. Germline V gives CDR1 SGHNT, CDR2 YYREEE (reference sequence). J lost 2 bases, V lost 0 bases, and 5 bases had no gene match. CDR3 region: CASSLVAGGVTDTQYF. Written as DNA, the CDR3 is TGTGCCAGCAGCTTGGTTGCGGGGGGTGTCACAGATACGCAGTATTTT. Full variable domain (missing parts from reference TRBV5-4 and TRBJ2-3): ETGVTQSPTHLIKTRGQQVTLRCSSQSGHNTVSWYQQALGQGPQFIFQYYREEENGRGNFPPRFSGLQFPNYSSELNVNALELDDSALYLCASSLVAGGVTDTQYFGPGTRLTVL.

The V and J genes are TRBV15 and TRBJ2-1; no reliable D call. The length of the CDR3 is 13 residues. V was cut by 4 bases and J by 2 bases, with 6 bases left in between. Per the germline V gene, CDR1 is LNHNV and CDR2 is YYDKDF (reference sequence). The CDR3 coding sequence is TGTGCCACCAGCACCCAGACCTACAATGAGCAGTTCTTC. Protein product: CATSTQTYNEQFF.

The CDR3 DNA follows: TGCGCCAGCACCCCAGAGGGGGGGGACAATCAGCCCCAGCATTTT. This codes for CASTPEGGDNQPQHF. V and J are TRBV4-3 and TRBJ1-5; D might be TRBD1 (6 bases). Germline V lookup: CDR1 LGHNA, CDR2 YSLEER. The ends were cut back, 7 bases at V and 3 bases at J, with 16 bases in the middle. There are 15 residues in the CDR3.

The chain has TRBV5-4 and TRBJ2-2; no reliable D call. Trimming removed 2 bases at V and 6 bases at J, with 5 bases between. Germline CDR1 reads SGHNT; CDR2 reads YYREEE (reference sequence). The CDR3 length is 12 residues. Here the CDR3 reads CASSLASGELFF. CDR3 DNA: TGTGCCAGCAGCTTAGCGTCCGGGGAGCTGTTTTTT.

The genes are TRBV5-6 and TRBJ2-3; 7 nucleotides match TRBD1. V shed 4 bases, J shed 6 bases, and the junction held 2 bases outside the gene matches. The CDR3 consists of 12 residues. Germline V gene lookup returns CDR1 SGHDT and CDR2 YYEEEE. The DNA for the CDR3 is TGTGCCAGCAGCCAGGGACAGGATACGCAGTATTTT. Its protein product is CASSQGQDTQYF.

Concerning this clone: Compared with germline, one end of the junction differs, possibly owing to a read error. The rearrangement joins TRBV7-2 to TRBJ2-7, with TRBD2 matching 12 bases. CDR3 length equals 13 residues. Germline V CDR1 and CDR2: SGHTA, FQGNSA. The CDR3: CASSLGRTSGENF. The CDR3 bases are TGTGCCAGCAGCTTAGGGAGGACTAGCGGGGAGAACTTC.

This clone was recorded once. The chain links TRBV11-1 to TRBJ2-7; no definite D call. With 0 bases removed from V and 4 bases from J, the gap between germline ends came to 13 bases. The CDR3 is 15 residues long. From germline, CDR1 is SGHAT and CDR2 FQDESV (reference sequence). The chain's CDR3 is CASSLANSQLYEQYF. CDR3 in DNA: TGTGCCAGCAGCTTAGCGAACAGCCAACTTTACGAGCAGTACTTC. The complete variable domain, with remaining parts taken from reference TRBV11-1 and TRBJ2-7, reads EAEVAQSPRYKITEKSQAVAFWCDPISGHATLYWYRQILGQGPELLVQFQDESVVDDSQLPKDRFSAERLKGVDSTLKIQPAELGDSAMYLCASSLANSQLYEQYFGPGTRLTVT.

V is TRBV5-4 and J is TRBJ2-5; possible D gene TRBD2, 6 bases. Trimming took 3 bases from V and 1 from J, leaving 22 bases between them. CDR1 and CDR2 (germline): SGHNT, YYREEE (reference sequence). The CDR3 has 18 residues. In DNA, the CDR3 is TGTGCCAGCAGCTCTGGGGTCCCGGGGTTGCGGGGCCAAGAGACCCAGTACTTC. It specifies CASSSGVPGLRGQETQYF.

The gene calls are TRBV10-3 and TRBJ1-1, with D perhaps matching TRBD1 (5 bases). The CDR3 consists of 14 residues. The V end was cut by 6 bases, the J end by 3 bases, with 14 bases between. Germline loops: CDR1 ENHRY, CDR2 SYGVKD. The DNA of the CDR3 is TGTGCCATCAGGAACCGTGGAGGGGACACTGAAGCTTTCTTT. It is translated as CAIRNRGGDTEAFF.